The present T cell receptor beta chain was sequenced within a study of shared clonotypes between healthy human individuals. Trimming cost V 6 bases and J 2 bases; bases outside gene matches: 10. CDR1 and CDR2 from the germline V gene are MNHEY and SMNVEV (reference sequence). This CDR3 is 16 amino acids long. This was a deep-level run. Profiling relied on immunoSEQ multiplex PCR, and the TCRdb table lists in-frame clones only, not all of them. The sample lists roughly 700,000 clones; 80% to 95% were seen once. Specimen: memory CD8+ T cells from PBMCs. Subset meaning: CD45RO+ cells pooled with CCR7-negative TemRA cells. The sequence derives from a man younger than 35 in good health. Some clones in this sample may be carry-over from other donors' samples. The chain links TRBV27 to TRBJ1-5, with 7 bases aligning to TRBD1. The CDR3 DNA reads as TGTGCCAGCAGAGACAGGGTCGGTTATGGCAATCAGCCCCAGCATTTT. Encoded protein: CASRDRVGYGNQPQHF.